Detailed here is one T cell receptor (beta chain). The antigen is undetermined. TCR cDNA was made by 5'RACE template switching, adding a universal primer site and UMIs. MiXCR, applied by TCRdb to the 5' RACE reads, yields one record per CDR3 protein. The sample has more than 450,000 distinct CDR3 sequences, roughly 22% seen once. This entry comes from a study of T cells after yellow fever vaccination. Study-wide findings and caveats: Just a small share of clonotypes turned up in the CD4 compartment as well as the CD8 compartment. High-abundance clonotypes from the bulk population could contaminate FACS-sorted repertoires.

Germline V gives CDR1 KGHDR, CDR2 SFDVKD. The CDR3 length is 16 residues. V lost 5 bases and J lost 0; bases outside the gene matches: 7. Source: PBMCs, taken 21 days after the first yellow fever vaccination. The rearrangement links TRBV24-1 to TRBJ2-3; 7 nucleotides match TRBD1. This receptor was obtained from a young man who received the YFV17D yellow fever vaccine. The CDR3 loop is CATSVAGTASTDTQYF. In DNA, the CDR3 is TGTGCCACCAGTGTCGCCGGGACAGCTAGCACAGATACGCAGTATTTT.